The source of this T cell receptor (beta chain) is a study of OX40 agonist ivuxolimab in advanced cancers. V was cut by 1 base and J by 1 base, with 8 bases left in between. The CDR3 has 14 amino acids. CDR1 and CDR2 from the germline V gene are MNHEY and SMNVEV (reference sequence). Repertoires were generated with immunoSEQ multiplex PCR, while TCRdb's copy carries only in-frame clones and drops some. The sample yields some 63,000 clones, approximately 94% seen once. The source of this sequence is an adult with an advanced solid tumor such as melanoma, head and neck, liver or kidney cancer. The input for sequencing was CD4+ or CD8+ T cells sorted from blood, taken in a trial of the OX40 agonist ivuxolimab. J is TRBJ2-7 and V is TRBV27; D is ambiguous. CDR3 in amino acids: CASSLYGNSYEQYF. CDR3 nucleotides: TGTGCCAGCAGTTTATATGGAAATTCCTACGAGCAGTACTTC.